These 11 T cell receptor beta chains originate from one sample sequenced in a study of blood T cells in healthy people across ages (dated by TCRdb to between 2014 and 2017). The library was obtained by 5' RACE. Sequencing used an Illumina HiSeq 2500. A second PCR of roughly 7 to 12 cycles was run with a J-beta primer mix and a sample-barcoded 5' primer. The public reads were quality trimmed at Q25 with fastp and then assembled into clones with MiXCR by TCRdb, keeping productive beta chains. All rows with the same CDR3 protein become a single entry with the most common DNA and genes. In all, the sample holds fewer than 800,000 distinct CDR3 sequences, and 20% to 25% of those were seen once. The ten largest clones take up more than 3% of the sample. Sequenced input: blood. These receptors originate from a man in his 70s in good health.

This clonotype was detected only a few times. The chain carries TRBV7-2 and TRBJ2-1, with 15 bases lining up with TRBD2. The junction had 10 bases not matched to a gene; V was cut back by 4 bases and J by 15 bases. CDR1 and CDR2 (germline): SGHTA, FQGNSA. The length of the CDR3 is 15 residues. The CDR3 loop is CASSSGLAGGPGRFF. The CDR3, as DNA: TGTGCCAGCAGCTCCGGACTAGCGGGAGGGCCGGGTAGGTTCTTC.

The rearrangement joins TRBV24-1 to TRBJ2-7; D may be TRBD2 (6 bases). This CDR3 is built from 13 residues. Between the trimmed V and J ends, which lost 11 bases and 3 bases, there was a span of 16 bases. Germline V gene lookup returns CDR1 KGHDR and CDR2 SFDVKD. The CDR3 nucleotides read TGTGCCAGGGCTCGGGGGACCCACTACGAGCAGTACTTC. The encoded protein is CARARGTHYEQYF.

This clonotype was detected a few times. J is TRBJ1-1 and V is TRBV29-1; TRBD1 matches 9 bases. This CDR3 has 14 amino acids. V was clipped by 0 bases and J by 11 bases; unmatched bases: 10. The germline CDR1 and CDR2 sequences are SQVTM and ANQGSEA. CDR3 sequence: CSVEDPLGTGSAFF. The CDR3, as DNA: TGCAGCGTTGAAGATCCCCTCGGGACAGGGTCGGCTTTCTTT.

The chain has TRBV28 and TRBJ2-5, with 7 bases identical to TRBD2. The junction had 5 bases not matched to a gene; V was cut back by 5 bases and J by 2 bases. This CDR3 comprises 14 residues. In germline, CDR1 is MDHEN, CDR2 SYDVKM. The CDR3 sequence is CASSLREGQETQYF. In DNA form, the CDR3 reads TGTGCCAGCAGTCTCAGGGAGGGACAAGAGACCCAGTACTTC.

The chain carries TRBV29-1 and TRBJ2-1; no definite D call. V was trimmed by 5 bases and J by 5 bases, leaving 16 bases between them. Looked up from germline, CDR1 is SQVTM and CDR2 is ANQGSEA. This CDR3 region has 14 residues. The CDR3 nucleotides read TGCAGCGTTTCTGGGAAAGTAGGAAACAATGAGCAGTTCTTC. It encodes CSVSGKVGNNEQFF.

This chain's CDR3 is CASSPRVLAKNIQYF. CDR3 DNA sequence: TGTGCCAGCAGTCCCAGGGTACTAGCCAAAAACATTCAGTACTTC. V usage is TRBV12-3 or TRBV12-4 and J usage is TRBJ2-4; D possibly corresponds to TRBD1 (5 bases). The CDR3 extends over 15 amino acids. Trimming took 5 bases from V and 0 from J, leaving 11 bases between them.

This chain connects TRBV5-5 to TRBJ2-5; 10 positions match TRBD2. J was trimmed by 5 bases and V by 0 bases; bases with no gene match: 7. The V gene's germline CDR1 is SGHKS and CDR2 YYEKEE (reference sequence). This CDR3 is 16 amino acids long. The CDR3 sequence: CASSLGSSGRRETQYF. Here the CDR3 DNA reads TGTGCCAGCAGCTTGGGGTCTAGCGGGAGAAGGGAGACCCAGTACTTC.

This chain links TRBV12-3 or TRBV12-4 with TRBJ2-5; 13 nucleotides line up with TRBD2. CDR3 length: 18 residues. V trimming: 3 bases; J trimming: 4 bases; junction bases outside the gene matches: 11. The CDR3 DNA is TGTGCCAGCAGTTTTTTGAGGACTAGCGGGAGATTAGGAGAGACCCAGTACTTC. It yields the protein CASSFLRTSGRLGETQYF.

This clonotype was recorded many times. This rearrangement joins TRBV5-1 to TRBJ1-4; D not resolved. This CDR3 spans 11 amino acids. Germline V gene data show CDR1 as SGHRS and CDR2 as YFSETQ. The germline V and J ends were trimmed by 5 bases and 4 bases, with 3 bases remaining between them. The CDR3 protein is CASRLNEKLFF. CDR3 DNA sequence: TGCGCCAGCAGACTTAATGAAAAACTGTTTTTT.

This clonotype was seen only a few times. The V gene is TRBV14, the J gene TRBJ2-2; no clear D. The germline V and J ends were trimmed by 2 bases and 4 bases, with 5 bases remaining between them. The V gene's germline CDR1 is SGHDN and CDR2 FVKESK. This CDR3 comprises 13 residues. In DNA form, the CDR3 reads TGTGCCAGCAGCCAACAGGTCACCGGGGAGCTGTTTTTT. It is translated as CASSQQVTGELFF. The full variable domain, its missing parts supplied by reference TRBV14 and TRBJ2-2, is EAGVTQFPSHSVIEKGQTVTLRCDPISGHDNLYWYRRVMGKEIKFLLHFVKESKQDESGMPNNRFLAERTGGTYSTLKVQPAELEDSGVYFCASSQQVTGELFFGEGSRLTVL.

This clonotype was counted between two and nine times. This chain joins TRBV30 and TRBJ2-7; TRBD2 matches at 11 bases. Looked up from germline, CDR1 is GTSNPN and CDR2 is SVGIG (reference sequence). With 2 bases clipped from V and 3 bases from J, the junction kept 6 bases outside the gene matches. CDR3 length: 15 amino acids. The CDR3 spells CAWSPTSGSVYEQYF. DNA of the CDR3: TGTGCCTGGAGTCCTACTAGCGGGAGTGTCTACGAGCAGTACTTC. Using reference TRBV30 and TRBJ2-7 for the parts outside the CDR3, the full variable domain is SQTIHQWPATLVQPVGSPLSLECTVEGTSNPNLYWYRQAAGRGLQLLFYSVGIGQISSEVPQNLSASRPQDRQFILSSKKLLLSDSGFYLCAWSPTSGSVYEQYFGPGTRLTVT.